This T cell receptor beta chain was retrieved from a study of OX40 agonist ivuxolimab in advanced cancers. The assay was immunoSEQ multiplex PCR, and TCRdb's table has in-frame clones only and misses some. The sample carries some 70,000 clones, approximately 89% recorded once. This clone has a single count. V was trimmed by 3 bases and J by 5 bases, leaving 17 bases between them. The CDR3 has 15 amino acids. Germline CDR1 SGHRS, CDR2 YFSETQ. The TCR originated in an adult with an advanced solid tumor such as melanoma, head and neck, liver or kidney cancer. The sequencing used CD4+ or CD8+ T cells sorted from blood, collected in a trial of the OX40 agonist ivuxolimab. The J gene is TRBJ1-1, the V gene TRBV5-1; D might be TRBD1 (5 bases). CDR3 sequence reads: CASSSGEGGRTEAFF. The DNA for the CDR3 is TGCGCCAGCAGCTCGGGGGAGGGTGGAAGGACTGAAGCTTTCTTT.